These T cell receptor beta chains were read from a single sample in a study of PD-1 blockade in classical Hodgkin lymphoma. The method was immunoSEQ multiplex PCR; TCRdb's version includes in-frame clones alone and lacks a portion of them. The repertoire holds 25,000 to 30,000 clones, with roughly 75% as singletons. The sequenced sample was peripheral blood mononuclear cells (PBMCs), obtained before the fourth cycle of nivolumab. These TCRs come from a human donor with classical Hodgkin lymphoma. The CDR3 runs from the conserved cysteine through the conserved F or W. A D gene is named only where the DNA matches it firmly. Clone size appears in some rows only: once, few, many, or a class for an expanded clone.

d_gene: TRBD2; j_gene: TRBJ2-1; v_gene: TRBV5-8; abundance: few; CDR3aa: CASSLGAGLAGGSSYNEQFF; CDR3nt: TGTGCCAGCAGCTTGGGTGCTGGGCTAGCGGGGGGGAGCTCCTACAATGAGCAGTTCTTC
d_gene: .; j_gene: TRBJ2-3; v_gene: TRBV19; abundance: .; CDR3aa: CASSLQGVADTQYF; CDR3nt: TGTGCCAGTAGCTTACAGGGTGTTGCAGATACGCAGTATTTT
d_gene: .; j_gene: TRBJ1-1; v_gene: TRBV11-2; abundance: .; CDR3aa: CASVGGTEAFF; CDR3nt: TGTGCCAGCGTCGGAGGCACTGAAGCTTTCTTT
d_gene: .; j_gene: TRBJ1-1; v_gene: TRBV25-1; abundance: once; CDR3aa: CASSESFYSEAFF; CDR3nt: TGTGCCAGCAGTGAATCCTTTTACTCTGAAGCTTTCTTT
d_gene: .; j_gene: TRBJ2-1; v_gene: TRBV1; abundance: .; CDR3aa: CTSSRLAGGIDEQFF; CDR3nt: TGCACCAGCAGCCGACTAGCGGGAGGAATTGATGAGCAGTTCTTC
d_gene: .; j_gene: TRBJ1-1; v_gene: TRBV5-1; abundance: .; CDR3aa: CASTPLGGPGTEAFF; CDR3nt: TGCGCCAGCACCCCGCTTGGCGGACCCGGGACTGAAGCTTTCTTT
d_gene: .; j_gene: TRBJ1-1; v_gene: TRBV5-4; abundance: once; CDR3aa: CASSLAPTVEAFF; CDR3nt: TGTGCCAGCAGCTTGGCCCCGACGGTTGAAGCTTTCTTT
d_gene: TRBD1; j_gene: TRBJ2-1; v_gene: TRBV5-6; abundance: .; CDR3aa: CASSKRTGFTYNEQFF; CDR3nt: TGTGCCAGCAGCAAAAGGACAGGGTTCACCTACAATGAGCAGTTCTTC
d_gene: .; j_gene: TRBJ1-4; v_gene: TRBV5-5; abundance: .; CDR3aa: CASSLASAQNEKLFF; CDR3nt: TGTGCCAGCAGCTTGGCGTCAGCCCAGAATGAAAAACTGTTTTTT
d_gene: TRBD2; j_gene: TRBJ2-7; v_gene: TRBV29-1; abundance: .; CDR3aa: CSVSTSDYEQYF; CDR3nt: TGCAGCGTCTCCACTAGCGACTACGAGCAGTACTTC
d_gene: .; j_gene: TRBJ1-2; v_gene: TRBV6-1; abundance: few; CDR3aa: CASSVPGSSYGYTF; CDR3nt: TGTGCCAGCAGTGTCCCAGGGAGTAGCTATGGCTACACCTTC
d_gene: TRBD2; j_gene: TRBJ2-1; v_gene: TRBV29-1; abundance: .; CDR3aa: CSAGLAGGSPAIF; CDR3nt: TGCAGCGCCGGACTAGCGGGAGGGTCCCCGGCAATCTTC
d_gene: .; j_gene: TRBJ2-7; v_gene: TRBV18; abundance: .; CDR3aa: CASSPLGPYEQYF; CDR3nt: TGTGCCAGCTCACCACTGGGACCCTACGAGCAGTACTTC
d_gene: TRBD1; j_gene: TRBJ1-1; v_gene: TRBV6-5; abundance: .; CDR3aa: CASSRDRENTEAFF; CDR3nt: TGTGCCAGCAGCCGGGACAGGGAGAACACTGAAGCTTTCTTT
d_gene: TRBD2; j_gene: TRBJ2-7; v_gene: TRBV11-2; abundance: .; CDR3aa: CASRFGGYSYEQYF; CDR3nt: TGTGCCAGCAGATTCGGGGGGTACTCCTACGAGCAGTACTTC
d_gene: .; j_gene: TRBJ1-2; v_gene: TRBV19; abundance: few; CDR3aa: CASSTRSGGYTF; CDR3nt: TGTGCCAGTAGTACCCGCTCGGGGGGCTACACCTTC
d_gene: .; j_gene: TRBJ2-1; v_gene: TRBV5-1; abundance: .; CDR3aa: CASSLVGAEQFF; CDR3nt: TGCGCCAGCAGCTTGGTGGGGGCAGAGCAGTTCTTC
d_gene: .; j_gene: TRBJ1-3; v_gene: TRBV6-6; abundance: .; CDR3aa: CASSYKVSVRLNTIYF; CDR3nt: TGTGCCAGCAGTTACAAGGTCAGCGTACGCCTAAACACCATATATTTT
d_gene: TRBD1; j_gene: TRBJ2-7; v_gene: TRBV28; abundance: .; CDR3aa: CASSCGQVSSYEQYF; CDR3nt: TGTGCCAGCAGTTGTGGACAGGTCAGCTCCTACGAGCAGTACTTC
d_gene: .; j_gene: TRBJ2-7; v_gene: TRBV6-1; abundance: once; CDR3aa: CASSELGRSEQYF; CDR3nt: TGTGCCAGCAGTGAGCTGGGGAGAAGCGAGCAGTACTTC
d_gene: TRBD1; j_gene: TRBJ1-4; v_gene: TRBV6-6; abundance: .; CDR3aa: CASSFQYRGGEKLFF; CDR3nt: TGTGCCAGCAGTTTCCAGTACAGGGGTGGCGAAAAACTGTTTTTT
d_gene: TRBD1; j_gene: TRBJ2-7; v_gene: TRBV10-3; abundance: .; CDR3aa: CAISRDSYEQYF; CDR3nt: TGTGCCATCAGCCGGGACAGCTACGAGCAGTACTTC
d_gene: .; j_gene: TRBJ2-3; v_gene: TRBV6-1; abundance: .; CDR3aa: CASSEVWEIDTQYF; CDR3nt: TGTGCCAGCAGTGAAGTATGGGAGATAGATACGCAGTATTTT
d_gene: TRBD1; j_gene: TRBJ1-1; v_gene: TRBV6-6; abundance: once; CDR3aa: CASSYAGTANTEAFF; CDR3nt: TGTGCCAGCAGTTACGCAGGGACAGCGAACACTGAAGCTTTCTTT